This passage covers 19 T cell receptor beta chains from one sample sequenced in a study of shared clonotypes between healthy human individuals. The table came from immunoSEQ multiplex PCR; TCRdb's copy has only in-frame clones and leaves some out. The data hold roughly 1,800,000 clones, with approximately 95% observed a single time. The naive CD8 population came from CD45RO-negative cells selected for CCR7, without terminally differentiated effector memory CD45RA+ cells. Sequencing input: naive CD8+ T cells sorted from blood. These receptors originate from a man between 18 and 29 years old in good health.

This chain connects TRBV7-8 to TRBJ2-2; 7 nucleotides match TRBD2. The germline gives CDR1 SGHVS, CDR2 FQNEAQ. The length of the CDR3 is 15 residues. V was clipped by 5 bases and J by 5 bases; unmatched bases: 8. The chain's CDR3 is CASSPHPSGTGELFF. DNA for the CDR3: TGTGCCAGCAGCCCACATCCTAGCGGTACCGGGGAGCTGTTTTTT.

The gene calls are TRBV5-6 and TRBJ1-1; possibly TRBD1 for D (6 bases). This CDR3 region has 17 residues. The V end lost 3 bases, the J end lost 3 bases, and 21 bases lay between the germline ends. The V gene's germline CDR1 is SGHDT and CDR2 YYEEEE. CDR3 bases: TGTGCCAGCAGCTGGGGCACAGGGACATTTGTGGACACTGAAGCTTTCTTT. It yields the protein CASSWGTGTFVDTEAFF.

CDR3 amino acids: CASSPPGQGLETQYF. CDR3 DNA sequence: TGTGCCAGCAGCCCTCCGGGACAGGGCTTGGAGACCCAGTACTTC. This chain uses TRBV7-2 with TRBJ2-5; 9 bases agree with TRBD1. The V gene end was trimmed by 5 bases and the J gene end by 5 bases; junction bases not matched to a gene: 9. The CDR3 extends over 15 amino acids. Germline V gene data show CDR1 as SGHTA and CDR2 as FQGNSA.

The chain couples TRBV2 to TRBJ2-7; no clear D. The V gene's germline CDR1 is SNHLY and CDR2 FYNNEI. V was cut by 2 bases and J by 0 bases, with 11 bases left in between. The CDR3 runs to 15 residues. The CDR3 nucleotides read TGTGCCAGCAGTGAATACACTGGAACCTCCTACGAGCAGTACTTC. It translates to CASSEYTGTSYEQYF.

The genes are TRBV28 and TRBJ2-7; 7 nucleotides agree with TRBD2. Trimming cost V 3 bases and J 6 bases; bases outside gene matches: 8. CDR3 length: 14 residues. In germline, CDR1 is MDHEN, CDR2 SYDVKM. The DNA for the CDR3 is TGTGCCAGCAGTTTCGGGGGGTGGGGATCCGAGCAGTACTTC. Translation: CASSFGGWGSEQYF.

The chain has TRBV4-1 and TRBJ1-6; no definite D call. Trimming pared 1 base from V and 10 bases from J, leaving 17 bases between. In germline, CDR1 is MGHRA, CDR2 YSYEKL. CDR3 length: 16 residues. CDR3 protein: CASSQGSSLGYSPLHF. CDR3 in DNA: TGCGCCAGCAGCCAAGGTAGTAGCCTCGGTTACTCACCCCTCCACTTT.

The V call is TRBV4-1, the J call TRBJ2-7; the D gene is possibly TRBD1 (6 bases). Trimming removed 5 bases from V and 5 bases from J, with 16 bases in between. In germline, CDR1 is MGHRA, CDR2 YSYEKL. This CDR3 has 14 amino acids. DNA for the CDR3: TGCGCCAGCAGCAACAGGGTTGTCTACGACGAGCAGTACTTC. Amino acid sequence: CASSNRVVYDEQYF.

The genes are TRBV7-8 and TRBJ2-3; tentatively, D is TRBD1 (5 bases). The CDR3 runs to 16 residues. Germline CDR1 SGHVS, CDR2 FQNEAQ. V dropped 4 bases and J dropped 5 bases, with 19 bases sitting between them. CDR3 nucleotide sequence: TGTGCCAGCAGCTCTCGGACCTGGGGCCTGGGAGATACGCAGTATTTT. Translating gives CASSSRTWGLGDTQYF.

The rearrangement links TRBV6-5 to TRBJ1-2, with unresolved D. Between the trimmed V and J ends, which lost 2 bases and 6 bases, there was a span of 16 bases. CDR3 length: 15 residues. CDR1 and CDR2 (germline): MNHEY, SVGAGI. The CDR3 DNA reads TGTGCCAGCAGTTACGCGTCTGAGGGCGCCGATGGCTACACCTTC. This sequence encodes CASSYASEGADGYTF.

The chain is built from TRBV7-9 and TRBJ1-3; 10 bases line up with TRBD1. The V and J ends lost 3 bases and 7 bases, in that order; junction bases with no gene match: 6. The CDR3 loop spans 15 amino acids. Per germline, CDR1 SEHNR and CDR2 FQNEAQ (reference sequence). CDR3 sequence: CASSFDRGLRNTIYF. The DNA of the CDR3 is TGTGCCAGCAGCTTCGACAGGGGGCTTAGGAACACCATATATTTT.

This sequence joins TRBV5-1 and TRBJ2-3; a weak D match, TRBD1 (5 bases). Trimming removed 0 bases from V and 0 bases from J, with 5 bases in between. The CDR3 runs 14 residues. The germline gives CDR1 SGHRS, CDR2 YFSETQ. In nucleotides, the CDR3 is TGCGCCAGCAGCTTGGGACAGAGCACAGATACGCAGTATTTT. As protein: CASSLGQSTDTQYF.

The V call is TRBV6-1, the J call TRBJ2-5; D tentatively fits TRBD1 or TRBD2 (5 bases each). This CDR3 region has 15 residues. The V gene lost 7 bases and the J gene lost 0 bases, with 15 bases spanning the gap. Germline V gene sequence: CDR1 MNHNS, CDR2 SASEGT. The CDR3 bases are TGTGCCAGCAAGGGGATAGCGAGCTACCAAGAGACCCAGTACTTC. This gives the protein CASKGIASYQETQYF.

Only one count was recorded for this clone. This rearrangement joins TRBV7-3 to TRBJ2-3, with D possibly being TRBD2 (6 bases). This CDR3 comprises 15 residues. The V end lost 4 bases, the J end lost 6 bases, and 17 bases lay between the germline ends. Germline loops: CDR1 SGHTA, CDR2 FQGTGA. CDR3 loop: CASSSGAGFSDTQYF. The CDR3 DNA follows: TGTGCCAGCAGCTCTGGGGCGGGGTTTTCGGATACGCAGTATTTT.

The V gene is TRBV15, the J gene TRBJ2-5; no clear D gene. Looked up from germline, CDR1 is LNHNV and CDR2 is YYDKDF (reference sequence). V was shortened by 5 bases and J by 2 bases, with 6 bases between the two germline ends. CDR3 length: 12 residues. The chain's CDR3 is CATSPRQETQYF. Written as DNA, the CDR3 is TGTGCCACCAGCCCCCGTCAAGAGACCCAGTACTTC. Full variable domain (missing parts from reference TRBV15 and TRBJ2-5): DAMVIQNPRYQVTQFGKPVTLSCSQTLNHNVMYWYQQKSSQAPKLLFHYYDKDFNNEADTPDNFQSRRPNTSFCFLDIRSPGLGDTAMYLCATSPRQETQYFGPGTRLLVL.

Worth noting for this clone: The same CDR3 arises from other DNA sequences in this sample as well. This chain uses TRBV27 with TRBJ2-7; D tentatively reads TRBD1 or TRBD2 (5 bases each). The germline V gene encodes CDR1 MNHEY and CDR2 SMNVEV (reference sequence). This CDR3 has 16 amino acids. V was pared by 0 bases and J by 2 bases, with 14 bases between. Written as DNA, the CDR3 is TGTGCCAGCAGTTTATCGCTGGGGACGGTAACCTACGAGCAGTACTTC. It encodes CASSLSLGTVTYEQYF.

The chain has TRBV6-1 and TRBJ2-2; no clear D. Germline CDR1 reads MNHNS; CDR2 reads SASEGT. Trimming took off 0 bases at V and 4 bases at J, with 15 bases between the two ends. The CDR3 sequence is 17 residues long. CDR3 nucleotide sequence: TGTGCCAGCAGTGAAGCAGAAGAACGCCTCGGCACCGGGGAGCTGTTTTTT. Protein product: CASSEAEERLGTGELFF.

Points on this clone: One end of the junction is discordant with germline, which a read error may explain. The chain couples TRBV7-7 to TRBJ2-2; TRBD2 might be the D (6 bases). This CDR3 contains 16 residues. CDR1 is SSHAT and CDR2 is FNYEAQ in the germline V gene (reference sequence). The CDR3 region has the DNA TGTGCTAGCAGCTTAGACCCGGGGGAGAACACCGGGGAGCTGTTTTTT. As protein: CASSLDPGENTGELFF. The complete variable domain, with remaining parts taken from reference TRBV7-7 and TRBJ2-2, reads GAGVSQSPRYKVTKRGQDVTLRCDPISSHATLYWYQQALGQGPEFLTYFNYEAQPDKSGLPSDRFSAERPEGSISTLTIQRTEQRDSAMYRCASSLDPGENTGELFFGEGSRLTVL.

V usage is TRBV7-9 and J usage is TRBJ1-5, with D perhaps matching TRBD1 (6 bases). CDR3 length equals 16 residues. V was cut by 5 bases and J by 7 bases, with 21 bases left in between. CDR1 is SEHNR, CDR2 FQNEAQ, per germline (reference sequence). The CDR3 nucleotides are TGTGCCAGCAGCCCAGGGGTTGTAGGGGGATTCCAGCCCCAGCATTTT. This encodes CASSPGVVGGFQPQHF. The full variable domain, in which reference TRBV7-9 and TRBJ1-5 provide the parts outside the CDR3, is DTGVSQNPRHKITKRGQNVTFRCDPISEHNRLYWYRQTLGQGPEFLTYFQNEAQLEKSRLLSDRFSAERPKGSFSTLEIQRTEQGDSAMYLCASSPGVVGGFQPQHFGDGTRLSIL.

This chain connects TRBV28 to TRBJ1-1; a possible D gene is TRBD1 (5 bases). Germline values: CDR1 MDHEN, CDR2 SYDVKM. The CDR3 loop spans 18 amino acids. Trimming stripped 7 bases from V and 1 base from J, with 25 bases between. The CDR3 DNA reads TGTGCCAGCATCACCACGGGGGAGGCAGAGTCTACGAACACTGAAGCTTTCTTT. Amino acid sequence: CASITTGEAESTNTEAFF.